The clone carrying this T cell receptor (beta chain) was counted many times. Antigen specificity is unknown. The length of the CDR3 is 14 residues. Trimming left V 0 bases short and J 11 bases short, with 14 bases between. Germline loops: CDR1 SGHDN, CDR2 FVKESK. The data were taken from a study of blood T cells in healthy people across ages. Study conclusions and caveats: Higher diversity, along with more naive CD4+ cells, distinguished long-lived donors from aged donors. Strong correlation was found linking TCR beta diversity to naive T cell percentage.

It was with a sample-barcoded 5' primer and a J-beta primer mix that a second PCR of roughly 7 to 12 cycles was run. TCRdb re-called the 5' RACE reads with MiXCR, one entry per CDR3 protein. The table shows hundreds of thousands of distinct CDR3 sequences, with roughly 31% occurring only once. Per sample, a minimum of 7 million PBMCs were isolated. The clonotype comes from a woman at least 80 years old in good health. This sequence joins TRBV14 and TRBJ2-1; D not resolved. The specimen was blood. The CDR3 sequence: CASSQEVRTSKQFF. The CDR3 DNA reads as TGTGCCAGCAGCCAAGAGGTCCGCACGTCGAAGCAGTTCTTC.